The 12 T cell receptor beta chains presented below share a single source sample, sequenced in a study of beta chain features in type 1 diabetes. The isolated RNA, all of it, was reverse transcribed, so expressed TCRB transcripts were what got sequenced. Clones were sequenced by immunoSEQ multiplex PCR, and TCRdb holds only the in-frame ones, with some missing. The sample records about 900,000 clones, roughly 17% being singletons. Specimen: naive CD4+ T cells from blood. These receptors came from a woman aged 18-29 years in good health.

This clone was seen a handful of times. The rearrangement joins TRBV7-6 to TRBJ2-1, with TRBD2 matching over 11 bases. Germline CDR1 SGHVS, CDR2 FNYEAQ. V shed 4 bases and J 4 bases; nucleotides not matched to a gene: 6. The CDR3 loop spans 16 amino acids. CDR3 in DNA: TGTGCCAGCAGCTGGCTAGCGGGAGGAGGGTACAATGAGCAGTTCTTC. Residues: CASSWLAGGGYNEQFF.

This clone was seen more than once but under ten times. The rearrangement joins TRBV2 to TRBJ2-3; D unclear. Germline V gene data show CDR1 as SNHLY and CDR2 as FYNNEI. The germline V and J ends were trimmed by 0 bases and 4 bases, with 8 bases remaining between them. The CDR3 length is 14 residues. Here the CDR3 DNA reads TGTGCCAGCAGTGAAGCGCTAGGTGCAGATACGCAGTATTTT. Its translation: CASSEALGADTQYF.

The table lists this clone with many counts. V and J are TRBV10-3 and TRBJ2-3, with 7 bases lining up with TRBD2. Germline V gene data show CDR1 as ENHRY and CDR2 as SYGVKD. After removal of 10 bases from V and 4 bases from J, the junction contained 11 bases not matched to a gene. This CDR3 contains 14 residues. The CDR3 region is CATGERERSDTQYF. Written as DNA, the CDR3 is TGTGCCACCGGGGAGCGGGAAAGATCAGATACGCAGTATTTT.

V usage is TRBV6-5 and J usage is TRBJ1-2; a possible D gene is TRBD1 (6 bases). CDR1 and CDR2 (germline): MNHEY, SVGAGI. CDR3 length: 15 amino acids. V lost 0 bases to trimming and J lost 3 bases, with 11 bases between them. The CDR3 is CASSYSLTGYYGYTF. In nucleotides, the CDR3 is TGTGCCAGCAGTTACTCCCTCACAGGGTACTATGGCTACACCTTC.

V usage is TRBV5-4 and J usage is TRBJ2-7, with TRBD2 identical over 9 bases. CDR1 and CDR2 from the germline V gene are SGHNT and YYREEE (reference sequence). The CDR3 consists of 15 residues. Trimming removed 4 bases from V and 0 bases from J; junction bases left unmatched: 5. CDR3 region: CASSSLSGSSYEQYF. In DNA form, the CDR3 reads TGTGCCAGCAGCAGTCTTAGCGGGAGCTCCTACGAGCAGTACTTC.

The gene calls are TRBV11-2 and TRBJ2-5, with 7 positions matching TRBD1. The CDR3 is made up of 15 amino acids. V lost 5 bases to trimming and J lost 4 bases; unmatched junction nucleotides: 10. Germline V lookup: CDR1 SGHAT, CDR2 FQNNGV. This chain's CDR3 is CASSHVTGSRETQYF. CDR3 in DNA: TGTGCCAGCAGCCATGTGACAGGGAGTCGAGAGACCCAGTACTTC. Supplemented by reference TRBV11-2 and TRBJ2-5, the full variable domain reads EAGVAQSPRYKIIEKRQSVAFWCNPISGHATLYWYQQILGQGPKLLIQFQNNGVVDDSQLPKDRFSAERLKGVDSTLKIQPAKLEDSAVYLCASSHVTGSRETQYFGPGTRLLVL.

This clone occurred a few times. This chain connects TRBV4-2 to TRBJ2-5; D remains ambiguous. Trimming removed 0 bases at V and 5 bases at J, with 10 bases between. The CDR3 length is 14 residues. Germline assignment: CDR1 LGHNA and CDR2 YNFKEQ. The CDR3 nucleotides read TGTGCCAGCAGCCAAGACGAACTTGGGGAGACCCAGTACTTC. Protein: CASSQDELGETQYF.

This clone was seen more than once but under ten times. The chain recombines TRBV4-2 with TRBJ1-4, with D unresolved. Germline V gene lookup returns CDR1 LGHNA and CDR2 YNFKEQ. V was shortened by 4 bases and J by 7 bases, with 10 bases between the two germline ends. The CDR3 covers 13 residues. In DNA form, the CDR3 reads TGTGCCAGCAGCCTAAACAGCGCTGAAAAACTGTTTTTT. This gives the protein CASSLNSAEKLFF.

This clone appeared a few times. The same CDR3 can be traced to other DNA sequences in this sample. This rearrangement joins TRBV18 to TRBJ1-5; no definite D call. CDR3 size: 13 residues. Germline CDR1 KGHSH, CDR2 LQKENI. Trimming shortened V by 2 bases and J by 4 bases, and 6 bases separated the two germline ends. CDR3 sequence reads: CASSPSGNQPQHF. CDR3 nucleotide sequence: TGTGCCAGCTCACCAAGCGGGAATCAGCCCCAGCATTTT.

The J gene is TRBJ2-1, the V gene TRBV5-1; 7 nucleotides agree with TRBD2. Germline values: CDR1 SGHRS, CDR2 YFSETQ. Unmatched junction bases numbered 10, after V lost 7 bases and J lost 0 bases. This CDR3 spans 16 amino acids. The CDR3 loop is CASRQQGGPSYNEQFF. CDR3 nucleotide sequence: TGCGCCAGCCGCCAGCAGGGAGGGCCCTCCTACAATGAGCAGTTCTTC.

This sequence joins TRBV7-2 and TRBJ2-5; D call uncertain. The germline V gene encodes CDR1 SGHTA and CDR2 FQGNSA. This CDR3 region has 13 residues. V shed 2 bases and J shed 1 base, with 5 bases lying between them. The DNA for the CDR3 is TGTGCCAGCAGCTTATCTAGCCAAGAGACCCAGTACTTC. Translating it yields CASSLSSQETQYF.

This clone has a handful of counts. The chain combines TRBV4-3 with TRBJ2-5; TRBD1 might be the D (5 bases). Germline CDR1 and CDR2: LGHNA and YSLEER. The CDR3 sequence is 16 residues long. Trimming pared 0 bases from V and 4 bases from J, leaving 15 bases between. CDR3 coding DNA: TGCGCCAGCAGCCAAGATCGGTCAGGGCTGGGAGAGACCCAGTACTTC. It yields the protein CASSQDRSGLGETQYF.